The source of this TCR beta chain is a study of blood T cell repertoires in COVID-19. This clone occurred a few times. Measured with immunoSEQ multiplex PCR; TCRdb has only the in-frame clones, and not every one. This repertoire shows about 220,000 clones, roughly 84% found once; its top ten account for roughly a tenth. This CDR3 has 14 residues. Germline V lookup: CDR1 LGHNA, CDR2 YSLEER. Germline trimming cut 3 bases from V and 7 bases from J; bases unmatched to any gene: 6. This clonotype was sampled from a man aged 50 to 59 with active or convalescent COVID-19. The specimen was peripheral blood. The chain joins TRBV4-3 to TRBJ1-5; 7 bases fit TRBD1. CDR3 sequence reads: CASSHDRVEQPQHF. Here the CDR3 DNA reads TGCGCCAGCAGCCATGACAGGGTAGAACAGCCCCAGCATTTT.